This T cell receptor beta chain appears in the sequencing data of a study of blood T cell repertoires in COVID-19. CDR3 length: 13 residues. V was clipped by 9 bases and J by 5 bases; unmatched bases: 9. Germline V gives CDR1 LNHDA, CDR2 SQIVND (reference sequence). Sequencing used immunoSEQ multiplex PCR; TCRdb keeps in-frame clones, though not all of them. The repertoire holds hundreds of thousands of clones, with 75% to 90% as singletons. The rearrangement links TRBV19 to TRBJ2-7, with 8 bases fitting TRBD1. The material sequenced was PBMCs or T cells enriched from blood (not recorded which). The receptor was isolated from a man aged 30-40 years who had recovered from COVID-19. CDR3 nucleotide sequence: TGTGCCAGCAAAGGACAGGGTTTGGACGAGCAGTACTTC. This sequence encodes CASKGQGLDEQYF.